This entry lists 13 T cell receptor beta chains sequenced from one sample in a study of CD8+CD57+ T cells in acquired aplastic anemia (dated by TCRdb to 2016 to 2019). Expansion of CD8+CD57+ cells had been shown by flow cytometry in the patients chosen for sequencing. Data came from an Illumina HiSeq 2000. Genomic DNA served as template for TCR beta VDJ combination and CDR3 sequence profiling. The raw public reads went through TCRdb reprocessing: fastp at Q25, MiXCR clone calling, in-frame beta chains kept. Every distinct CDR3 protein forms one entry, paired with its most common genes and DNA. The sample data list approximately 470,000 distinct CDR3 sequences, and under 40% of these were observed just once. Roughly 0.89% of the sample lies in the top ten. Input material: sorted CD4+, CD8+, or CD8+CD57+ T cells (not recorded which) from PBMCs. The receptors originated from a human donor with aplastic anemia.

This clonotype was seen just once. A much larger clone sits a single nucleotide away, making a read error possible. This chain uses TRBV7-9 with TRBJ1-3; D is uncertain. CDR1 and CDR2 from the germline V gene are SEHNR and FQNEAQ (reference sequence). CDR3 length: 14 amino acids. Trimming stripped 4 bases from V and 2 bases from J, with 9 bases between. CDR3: CASSSVGAGNTIYF. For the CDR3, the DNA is TGTGCCAGCAGCTCAGTCGGGGCTGGAAACACCATATATTTT. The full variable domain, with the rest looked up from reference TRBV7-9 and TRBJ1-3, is DTGVSQNPRHKITKRGQNVTFRCDPISEHNRLYWYRQTLGQGPEFLTYFQNEAQLEKSRLLSDRFSAERPKGSFSTLEIQRTEQGDSAMYLCASSSVGAGNTIYFGEGSWLTVV.

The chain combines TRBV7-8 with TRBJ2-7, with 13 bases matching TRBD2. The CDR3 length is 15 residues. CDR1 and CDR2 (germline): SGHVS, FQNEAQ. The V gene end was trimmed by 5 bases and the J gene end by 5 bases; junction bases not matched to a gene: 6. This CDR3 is CASSRRTSGGNEQYF. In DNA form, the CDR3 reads TGTGCCAGCAGCCGACGGACTAGCGGGGGAAACGAGCAGTACTTC.

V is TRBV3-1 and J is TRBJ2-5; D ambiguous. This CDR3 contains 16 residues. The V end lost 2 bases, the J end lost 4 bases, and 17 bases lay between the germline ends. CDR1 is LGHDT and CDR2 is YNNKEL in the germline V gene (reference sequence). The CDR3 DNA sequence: TGTGCCAGCAGCCAAAACCCCCAGCGACGAGGAGAGACCCAGTACTTC. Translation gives CASSQNPQRRGETQYF.

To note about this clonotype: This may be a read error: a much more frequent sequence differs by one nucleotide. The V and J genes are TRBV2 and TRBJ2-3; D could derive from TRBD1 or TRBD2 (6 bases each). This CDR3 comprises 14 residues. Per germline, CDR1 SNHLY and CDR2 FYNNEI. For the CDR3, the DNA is TGTGCCGGCAGCGTGAGGGGGGCTGGAGATACGCAGTATTTT. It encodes CAGSVRGAGDTQYF.

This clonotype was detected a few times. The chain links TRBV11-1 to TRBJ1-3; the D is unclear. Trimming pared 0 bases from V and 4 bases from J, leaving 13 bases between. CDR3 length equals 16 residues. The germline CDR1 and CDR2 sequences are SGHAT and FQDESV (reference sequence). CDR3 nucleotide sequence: TGTGCCAGCAGCTTAGCGGAGAGTTCGTTGGGAAACACCATATATTTT. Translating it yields CASSLAESSLGNTIYF. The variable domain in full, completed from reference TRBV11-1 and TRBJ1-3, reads EAEVAQSPRYKITEKSQAVAFWCDPISGHATLYWYRQILGQGPELLVQFQDESVVDDSQLPKDRFSAERLKGVDSTLKIQPAELGDSAMYLCASSLAESSLGNTIYFGEGSWLTVV.

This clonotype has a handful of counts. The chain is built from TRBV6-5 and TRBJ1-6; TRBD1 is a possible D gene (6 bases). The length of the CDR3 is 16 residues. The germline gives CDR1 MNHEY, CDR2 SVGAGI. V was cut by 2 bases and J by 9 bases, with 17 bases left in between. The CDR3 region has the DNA TGTGCCAGCAGTTACGCGGGGGGCATCGTTTCTTCACCCCTCCACTTT. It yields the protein CASSYAGGIVSSPLHF.

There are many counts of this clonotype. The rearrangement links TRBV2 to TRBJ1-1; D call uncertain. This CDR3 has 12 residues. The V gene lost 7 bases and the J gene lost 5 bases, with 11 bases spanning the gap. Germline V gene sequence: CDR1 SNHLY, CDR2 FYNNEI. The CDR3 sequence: CASKWGGTEAFF. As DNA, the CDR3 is TGTGCCAGCAAATGGGGTGGTACTGAAGCTTTCTTT.

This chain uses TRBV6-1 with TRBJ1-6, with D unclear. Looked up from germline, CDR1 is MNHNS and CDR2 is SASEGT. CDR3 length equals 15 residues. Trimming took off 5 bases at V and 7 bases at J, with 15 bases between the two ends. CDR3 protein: CASSQVVPGNSPLHF. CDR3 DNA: TGTGCCAGCAGTCAAGTCGTTCCGGGGAATTCACCCCTCCACTTT.

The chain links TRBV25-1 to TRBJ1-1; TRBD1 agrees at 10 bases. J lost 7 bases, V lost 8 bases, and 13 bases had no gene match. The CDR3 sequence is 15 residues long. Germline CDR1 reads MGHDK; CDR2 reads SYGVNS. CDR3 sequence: CASSPIGGTGDEAFF. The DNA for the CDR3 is TGTGCCAGCTCACCGATCGGAGGGACAGGGGATGAAGCTTTCTTT.

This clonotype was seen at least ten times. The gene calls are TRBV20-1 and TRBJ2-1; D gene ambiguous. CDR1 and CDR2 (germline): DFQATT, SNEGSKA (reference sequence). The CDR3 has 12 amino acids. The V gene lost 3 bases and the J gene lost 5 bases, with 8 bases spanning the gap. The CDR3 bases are TGCAGTGCTAGTCTGAAAAACAATGAGCAGTTCTTC. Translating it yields CSASLKNNEQFF.

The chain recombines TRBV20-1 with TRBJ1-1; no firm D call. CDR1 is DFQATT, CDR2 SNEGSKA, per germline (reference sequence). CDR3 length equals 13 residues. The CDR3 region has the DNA TGCAGCGGAAGAGCGCGATTGAACACTGAAGCTTTCTTT. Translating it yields CSGRARLNTEAFF.

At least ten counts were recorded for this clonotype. The CDR3 DNA is TGTGCCAGCAGCTTGAACCGGGACAGGGGCTATGGCTACACCTTC. It specifies CASSLNRDRGYGYTF. The chain couples TRBV7-2 to TRBJ1-2, with 10 positions matching TRBD1. Germline V lookup: CDR1 SGHTA, CDR2 FQGNSA. J was trimmed by 4 bases and V by 3 bases; bases with no gene match: 5. The CDR3 spans 15 residues.

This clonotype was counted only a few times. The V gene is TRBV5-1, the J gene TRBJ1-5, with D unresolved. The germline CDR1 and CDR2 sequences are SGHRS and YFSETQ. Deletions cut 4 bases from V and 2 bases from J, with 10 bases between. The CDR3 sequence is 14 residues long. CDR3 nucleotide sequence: TGCGCCAGCAGCCCAGATACAGGCAATCAGCCCCAGCATTTT. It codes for CASSPDTGNQPQHF.